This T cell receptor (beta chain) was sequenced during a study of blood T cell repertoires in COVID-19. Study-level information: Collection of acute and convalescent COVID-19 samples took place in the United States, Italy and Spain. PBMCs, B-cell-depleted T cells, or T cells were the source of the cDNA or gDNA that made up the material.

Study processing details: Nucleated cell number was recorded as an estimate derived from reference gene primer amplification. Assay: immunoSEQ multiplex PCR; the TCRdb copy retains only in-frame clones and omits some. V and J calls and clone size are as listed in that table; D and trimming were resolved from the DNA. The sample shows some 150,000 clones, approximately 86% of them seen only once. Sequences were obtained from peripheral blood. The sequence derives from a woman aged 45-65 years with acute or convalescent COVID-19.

The CDR3 here is CASSPGTANSPLHF. In nucleotides, the CDR3 is TGTGCCAGCAGTCCTGGGACAGCTAATTCACCCCTCCACTTT. The V and J genes are TRBV27 and TRBJ1-6, with 7 bases fitting TRBD1. The germline V gene has CDR1 MNHEY and CDR2 SMNVEV (reference sequence). The junction had 4 bases not matched to a gene; V was cut back by 5 bases and J by 6 bases. The CDR3 has 14 residues.